This is a list of T cell receptor beta chains from one sample in a study of post-analysis software for immune sequencing data. TCRdb fed the PCR reads into MiXCR, producing one record per CDR3 protein. The table shows approximately 730,000 distinct CDR3 sequences, with 40% to 55% occurring only once. The sequencing sample was made of blood. Receptors were obtained from a girl aged 5 to 17 with multiple sclerosis. Each CDR3 is given with its conserved first and last residue. A D gene is named only where the DNA matches it firmly. The size entry is marked missing in some rows and otherwise reads once, few, many or a size class.

TRBD1,TRBV5-5,TRBJ2-2,.,CASSFYRGTNTGELFF,TGTGCCAGCAGCTTTTACAGGGGGACGAACACCGGGGAGCTGTTTTTT
TRBD2,TRBV5-6,TRBJ2-2,.,CASSPTTSGRLSTGELFF,TGTGCCAGCAGCCCCACGACTAGCGGGAGGCTGAGCACCGGGGAGCTGTTTTTT
.,TRBV5-6,TRBJ2-5,few,CASSLLRHLETQYF,TGTGCCAGCAGCTTGCTACGCCACTTAGAGACCCAGTACTTC
TRBD1,TRBV6-5,TRBJ1-6,.,CASSRDRNNSPLHF,TGTGCCAGCAGTCGGGACAGGAATAATTCACCCCTCCACTTT
.,TRBV10-3,TRBJ1-5,.,CATRDTSNQPQHF,TGTGCCACCCGGGACACTAGCAATCAGCCCCAGCATTTT
.,TRBV6-6,TRBJ1-2,few,CASSVGGGQPNYGYTF,TGTGCCAGCAGTGTGGGTGGAGGACAGCCGAACTATGGCTACACCTTC
TRBD2,TRBV11-2,TRBJ2-1,few,CASSPLTSGRANEQFF,TGTGCCAGCAGTCCTCTGACTAGCGGGAGAGCAAATGAGCAGTTCTTC
TRBD2,TRBV20-1,TRBJ2-5,few,CSARTSGGEETQYF,TGCAGTGCTCGGACTAGCGGAGGAGAGGAGACCCAGTACTTC
.,TRBV25-1,TRBJ1-2,.,CASSERNYGYTF,TGTGCCAGCAGTGAACGGAACTATGGCTACACCTTC
TRBD1,TRBV5-4,TRBJ1-2,few,CASSLEQGAFGYTF,TGTGCCAGCAGCTTGGAACAGGGGGCTTTTGGCTACACCTTC
.,TRBV7-2,TRBJ2-3,few,CASSLPATDTQYF,TGTGCCAGCAGCTTACCGGCTACAGATACGCAGTATTTT
TRBD2,TRBV20-1,TRBJ2-3,.,CSTSAGGLTDTQYF,TGCAGTACTAGCGCGGGAGGGCTCACAGATACGCAGTATTTT
TRBD1,TRBV9,TRBJ2-2,few,CASSVTPPGQVNTGELFF,TGTGCCAGCAGCGTAACCCCCCCGGGACAGGTGAACACCGGGGAGCTGTTTTTT
TRBD2,TRBV20-1,TRBJ2-3,.,CSAEREPKGWEDTQYF,TGCAGTGCCGAGCGGGAGCCAAAAGGATGGGAGGATACGCAGTATTTT
.,TRBV28,TRBJ2-7,.,CASSFGQRYYEQYF,TGTGCCAGCAGTTTTGGACAGCGCTACTACGAGCAGTACTTC
.,TRBV3-1,TRBJ2-7,.,CASTLQNSYEQYF,TGTGCCAGCACATTACAGAATTCCTACGAGCAGTACTTC
.,TRBV9,TRBJ2-1,.,CASSVGLGGNEQFF,TGTGCCAGCAGCGTAGGACTAGGAGGCAATGAGCAGTTCTTC
TRBD2,TRBV7-9,TRBJ2-5,.,CASSLVRLAGDETQYF,TGTGCCAGCAGCTTAGTCCGACTAGCGGGAGACGAGACCCAGTACTTC
TRBD2,TRBV7-8,TRBJ2-3,.,CASSDLAGVPADTQYF,TGTGCCAGCAGCGACCTAGCGGGAGTGCCCGCAGATACGCAGTATTTT
.,TRBV7-9,TRBJ2-5,.,CASSSRQGWDWEQYF,TGTGCCAGCAGCTCCCGCCAGGGATGGGATTGGGAGCAGTACTTC